This T cell receptor (beta chain) stems from a study of Ad26.COV2.S vaccination and SARS-CoV-2 variants. The wider study: Once or twice, 56 days apart, Ad26.COV2.S was delivered intramuscularly.

Trimming removed 5 bases from V and 4 bases from J, with 3 bases in between. Germline V gene data show CDR1 as MNHEY and CDR2 as SVGAGI. There are 11 residues in the CDR3. Noted treatment: roughly 18 received Ad26.COV2.S at low or high dose, single or two shots; about 5 received placebo; per-sample allocation not given. Day 63 after the first injection of vaccine or placebo was the sampling time. Cohort 1b enrolled adults aged 18-55 years in Boston. Method: immunoSEQ multiplex PCR; TCRdb's copy keeps in-frame clones and lacks some. Of 440,000 or so clones in the sample, roughly 88% are singletons; the top ten hold around 4.5%. Remarks on this clone: Its antigen remains unknown.

Study-wide points: Non-spike TCR breadth did not differ much between vaccine and placebo recipients. The TCR-based breadth and depth measures might underestimate overall T cell responses.

This rearrangement joins TRBV6-5 to TRBJ2-1; D not resolved. This specimen was peripheral blood, taken in a trial of Ad26.COV2.S vaccine versus placebo. The TCR sequence derives from a person between 18 and 59 years old who received the Ad26.COV2.S COVID-19 vaccine or a placebo. CDR3 loop: CASSKYNEQFF. CDR3 in DNA: TGTGCCAGCAGTAAGTACAATGAGCAGTTCTTC.